Many counts were recorded for the clone carrying this T cell receptor beta chain. The data originate from a study of blood T cells in healthy people across ages. Sample-barcoded 5' priming and a J-beta primer mix drove a second PCR of 7 to 11 cycles. TCRdb reanalysed the 5' RACE reads using MiXCR and keeps one entry per CDR3 protein. The sample includes more than 650,000 distinct CDR3 sequences, about 55% of them seen just once. Sample: blood. This sequence was found in a man at least 80 years old in good health.

In DNA, the CDR3 is TGTGCCAGCAGCTTAGGCGGGAGGGGGAATGAGCAGTTCTTC. This codes for CASSLGGRGNEQFF. The chain is built from TRBV7-3 and TRBJ2-1; 9 bases agree with TRBD2. The V segment lost 2 bases and the J segment 7 bases; nucleotides outside the gene matches: 3. The germline V gene has CDR1 SGHTA and CDR2 FQGTGA. The CDR3 runs 14 residues. The variable domain in full, with the rest retrieved from reference TRBV7-3 and TRBJ2-1, is GAGVSQTPSNKVTEKGKYVELRCDPISGHTALYWYRQSLGQGPEFLIYFQGTGAADDSGLPNDRFFAVRPEGSVSTLKIQRTERGDSAVYLCASSLGGRGNEQFFGPGTRLTVL.